Shown below are 27 T cell receptor beta chains from a single sample sequenced in a study of cytomegalovirus exposure and HLA in healthy donors. Primers for the PCR totalled 60 Vbeta and 13 Jbeta. The protocol was immunoSEQ multiplex PCR, while the TCRdb copy is restricted to in-frame clones and leaves out a portion. The sample carries approximately 100,000 clones, just over 70% recorded once. The material sequenced was PBMCs. These receptors all stem from a boy between 10 and 17 years old in good health and CMV-seronegative.

The genes are TRBV10-3 and TRBJ1-2; D call uncertain. V lost 0 bases and J lost 7, with 15 bases in between. Looked up from germline, CDR1 is ENHRY and CDR2 is SYGVKD. The CDR3 has 15 residues. The CDR3, as DNA: TGTGCCATCAGTGAGTCGAGCCCGTCTGTCTTTGGCTACACCTTC. This codes for CAISESSPSVFGYTF.

This chain joins TRBV7-9 and TRBJ2-3, with a weak D call TRBD2 (6 bases). CDR3 size: 17 residues. Germline CDR1 is SEHNR and CDR2 is FQNEAQ (reference sequence). V was pared by 1 base and J by 0 bases, with 14 bases between. The CDR3 coding sequence is TGTGCCAGCAGCTTAGGAGGTAGCGGAGGGAGCACAGATACGCAGTATTTT. Its translation is CASSLGGSGGSTDTQYF. Variable domain in full (rest from reference TRBV7-9 and TRBJ2-3): DTGVSQNPRHKITKRGQNVTFRCDPISEHNRLYWYRQTLGQGPEFLTYFQNEAQLEKSRLLSDRFSAERPKGSFSTLEIQRTEQGDSAMYLCASSLGGSGGSTDTQYFGPGTRLTVL.

This chain connects TRBV28 to TRBJ1-2, with TRBD1 matching 7 bases. Germline loops: CDR1 MDHEN, CDR2 SYDVKM. There are 17 residues in the CDR3. V lost 5 bases, J lost 8 bases, and 20 bases stayed unmatched. CDR3 in amino acids: CASSPWGVGTERGGYTF. CDR3 nucleotides: TGTGCCAGCAGTCCCTGGGGGGTCGGGACAGAAAGGGGCGGCTACACCTTC.

The chain has TRBV6-5 and TRBJ1-1, with D maybe TRBD1 (6 bases). Germline V gene data show CDR1 as MNHEY and CDR2 as SVGAGI. Trimming cost V 6 bases and J 5 bases, with 13 bases left between them. This CDR3 is 13 amino acids long. The CDR3 DNA follows: TGTGCCAGCAGCAGGGGCGATGGAACTGAAGCTTTCTTT. Translation gives CASSRGDGTEAFF.

The V call is TRBV5-1, the J call TRBJ2-5, with 11 bases matching TRBD1. The length of the CDR3 is 14 residues. The J segment lost 5 bases and the V segment lost 4 bases, leaving 4 bases of the junction unmatched. The germline V gene encodes CDR1 SGHRS and CDR2 YFSETQ. The CDR3 sequence: CASSMGQGGETQYF. Here the CDR3 DNA reads TGCGCCAGCAGCATGGGACAGGGGGGGGAGACCCAGTACTTC.

V is TRBV27 and J is TRBJ1-1, with a weak D call TRBD1 (5 bases). The CDR3 has 15 amino acids. Germline-derived CDR1 and CDR2 are MNHEY and SMNVEV (reference sequence). V was cut by 8 bases and J by 4 bases, with 20 bases left in between. Here the CDR3 DNA reads TGTGCCAGCTACCCGCCCGGGGGAGGGACCACTGAAGCTTTCTTT. Protein: CASYPPGGGTTEAFF.

This rearrangement joins TRBV5-4 to TRBJ2-7; 8 positions agree with TRBD1. V lost 4 bases and J lost 6; bases outside the gene matches: 12. Germline V gene lookup returns CDR1 SGHNT and CDR2 YYREEE (reference sequence). This CDR3 has 15 residues. The CDR3 spells CASSRDPGQAREQYF. In nucleotides, the CDR3 is TGTGCCAGCAGCCGTGACCCGGGACAGGCTCGCGAGCAGTACTTC.

This clone was found a few times. V is TRBV30 and J is TRBJ1-1; D may be TRBD1 (6 bases). The ends were cut back, 2 bases at V and 8 bases at J, with 12 bases in the middle. CDR3 length equals 12 residues. The germline CDR1 and CDR2 sequences are GTSNPN and SVGIG (reference sequence). DNA for the CDR3: TGTGCCTGGAGTAACTATGGGACAGAAGCTTTCTTT. Residues: CAWSNYGTEAFF. Looking up the rest from reference TRBV30 and TRBJ1-1 gives the full variable domain: SQTIHQWPATLVQPVGSPLSLECTVEGTSNPNLYWYRQAAGRGLQLLFYSVGIGQISSEVPQNLSASRPQDRQFILSSKKLLLSDSGFYLCAWSNYGTEAFFGQGTRLTVV.

This chain uses TRBV6-1 with TRBJ1-1; 9 bases agree with TRBD1. V lost 4 bases, J lost 5 bases, and 14 bases stayed unmatched. CDR3 length equals 17 residues. CDR1 is MNHNS, CDR2 SASEGT, per germline. CDR3: CASSGPFGTGKGTEAFF. CDR3 nucleotides: TGTGCCAGCAGTGGACCATTTGGGACAGGGAAGGGAACTGAAGCTTTCTTT.

The V and J genes are TRBV10-3 and TRBJ1-2; D uncertain. The CDR3 has 12 residues. Per germline, CDR1 ENHRY and CDR2 SYGVKD. Trimming pared 2 bases from V and 7 bases from J, leaving 8 bases between. Here the CDR3 reads CAISEGLGGYTF. In DNA form, the CDR3 reads TGTGCCATCAGTGAGGGACTCGGTGGCTACACCTTC.

The rearrangement links TRBV30 to TRBJ2-3, with 9 nucleotides matching TRBD2. V trimming: 7 bases; J trimming: 1 base; junction bases outside the gene matches: 6. The germline V gene has CDR1 GTSNPN and CDR2 SVGIG (reference sequence). CDR3 length: 14 amino acids. The CDR3 sequence: CASTPSGGTDTQYF. The CDR3 DNA reads as TGTGCCTCCACCCCTAGCGGGGGCACAGATACGCAGTATTTT.

The chain combines TRBV5-1 with TRBJ1-1; 8 bases match TRBD1. The CDR3 contains 18 residues. V shed 4 bases and J 7 bases; nucleotides not matched to a gene: 21. Germline V CDR1 and CDR2: SGHRS, YFSETQ. CDR3 sequence (DNA): TGCGCCAGCAGCCATGACAGGGGCCCTAATTTCGGTAAGGGTGAAGCTTTCTTT. Residues: CASSHDRGPNFGKGEAFF.

This chain uses TRBV5-4 with TRBJ1-2; no clear D gene. Between the trimmed V and J ends, which lost 3 bases and 0 bases, there was a span of 12 bases. This CDR3 is built from 15 residues. Germline CDR1 SGHNT, CDR2 YYREEE (reference sequence). CDR3 region: CASSSGLNANYGYTF. CDR3 bases: TGTGCCAGCAGCTCCGGACTGAATGCTAACTATGGCTACACCTTC.

V usage is TRBV30 and J usage is TRBJ2-3; 7 bases fit TRBD2. Looked up from germline, CDR1 is GTSNPN and CDR2 is SVGIG (reference sequence). The ends lost 0 bases at V and 5 bases at J; junction bases unmatched: 5. This CDR3 is 14 amino acids long. DNA for the CDR3: TGTGCCTGGAGTGTTGGGGCGGGGGAAGATACGCAGTATTTT. Protein sequence: CAWSVGAGEDTQYF.

This chain connects TRBV28 to TRBJ1-2; 10 bases are a match to TRBD1. J was trimmed by 5 bases and V by 4 bases; bases with no gene match: 7. The CDR3 extends over 15 amino acids. CDR1 and CDR2 from the germline V gene are MDHEN and SYDVKM. The CDR3 DNA sequence: TGTGCCAGCAGTTCCCCGGGACAGGGGATATATGGCTACACCTTC. Encoded protein: CASSSPGQGIYGYTF.

The chain carries TRBV7-6 and TRBJ2-7; 11 nucleotides line up with TRBD2. The CDR3 runs to 15 residues. The germline CDR1 and CDR2 sequences are SGHVS and FNYEAQ. V lost 5 bases to trimming and J lost 6 bases; unmatched junction nucleotides: 9. Here the CDR3 DNA reads TGTGCCAGCAGCCCTCTAGCGGGGGGATCGCCCGAGCAGTACTTC. It is translated as CASSPLAGGSPEQYF.

CDR3 bases: TGTGCCGGGGCCCAGTATCGGTGGGGCTACACCTTC. Translation: CAGAQYRWGYTF. The chain recombines TRBV2 with TRBJ1-2, with a weak D call TRBD1 (5 bases). The CDR3 is made up of 12 amino acids. Germline loops: CDR1 SNHLY, CDR2 FYNNEI. The germline V and J ends were trimmed by 11 bases and 8 bases, with 18 bases remaining between them.

The CDR3 DNA reads TGTGCCAGCACCCCCGGGGGACAGGGGCGGTATGAGCAGTTCTTC. Translating gives CASTPGGQGRYEQFF. V is TRBV7-9 and J is TRBJ2-1, with 10 bases aligning to TRBD1. With 7 bases clipped from V and 8 bases from J, the junction kept 11 bases outside the gene matches. Germline assignment: CDR1 SEHNR and CDR2 FQNEAQ (reference sequence). This CDR3 spans 15 amino acids.

CDR3 coding DNA: TGTGCCAGCAGTGATTCGACAGGTTATGGCTACACCTTC. Protein product: CASSDSTGYGYTF. The J gene is TRBJ1-2, the V gene TRBV6-1; D is perhaps TRBD1 (6 bases). Per germline, CDR1 MNHNS and CDR2 SASEGT. Trimming took off 3 bases at V and 5 bases at J, with 10 bases between the two ends. The CDR3 is made up of 13 amino acids.

V gene TRBV6-5 combines with J gene TRBJ1-1; 10 bases agree with TRBD1. The CDR3 totals 13 residues. Germline values: CDR1 MNHEY, CDR2 SVGAGI. V trimming: 7 bases; J trimming: 10 bases; junction bases outside the gene matches: 9. CDR3 bases: TGTGCCAGCACGACGGGGACAGGGGCCCCAGCTTTCTTT. This translates into CASTTGTGAPAFF.

This rearrangement joins TRBV2 to TRBJ2-6, with D perhaps matching TRBD1 (6 bases). The length of the CDR3 is 15 residues. V was trimmed by 5 bases and J by 4 bases, leaving 12 bases between them. Germline V lookup: CDR1 SNHLY, CDR2 FYNNEI. In nucleotides, the CDR3 is TGTGCCAGCAGTCCGAACAGGGCCGGGGCCAACGTCCTGACTTTC. As protein: CASSPNRAGANVLTF.

CDR3: CASSQDLRGAVGYTF. CDR3 nucleotides: TGCGCCAGCAGCCAAGATCTCAGGGGCGCTGTGGGCTACACCTTC. The rearrangement joins TRBV4-3 to TRBJ1-2; D is possibly TRBD1 (6 bases). Deletions cut 0 bases from V and 8 bases from J, with 16 bases between. Germline values: CDR1 LGHNA, CDR2 YSLEER. The CDR3 is 15 residues long.

The chain is built from TRBV5-1 and TRBJ1-4; D gene ambiguous. Germline V gene data show CDR1 as SGHRS and CDR2 as YFSETQ. Trimming stripped 4 bases from V and 2 bases from J, with 12 bases between. The CDR3 has 15 amino acids. CDR3 DNA sequence: TGCGCCAGCAGCCGGCGGCTGGGTACTAATGAAAAACTGTTTTTT. This codes for CASSRRLGTNEKLFF.

The chain is built from TRBV6-5 and TRBJ2-1, with TRBD1 matching 8 bases. Germline V gives CDR1 MNHEY, CDR2 SVGAGI. J was trimmed by 6 bases and V by 10 bases; bases with no gene match: 11. There are 14 residues in the CDR3. The CDR3 spells CAIHQDRVVNEQFF. The CDR3 coding sequence is TGTGCCATTCACCAGGACAGGGTGGTCAATGAGCAGTTCTTC.

V and J are TRBV5-4 and TRBJ1-1; D is perhaps TRBD1 (6 bases). Trimming pared 6 bases from V and 4 bases from J, leaving 16 bases between. Germline CDR1 reads SGHNT; CDR2 reads YYREEE (reference sequence). The CDR3 loop spans 14 amino acids. The CDR3 sequence is CASTETGLVTEAFF. Here the CDR3 DNA reads TGTGCCAGCACCGAAACAGGGCTTGTCACTGAAGCTTTCTTT.

The chain is built from TRBV5-1 and TRBJ2-5; maybe TRBD1 (6 bases). Germline assignment: CDR1 SGHRS and CDR2 YFSETQ. Trimming left V 3 bases short and J 3 bases short, with 12 bases between. The CDR3 sequence is 14 residues long. The chain's CDR3 is CASSWSKGEETQYF. CDR3 nucleotide sequence: TGCGCCAGCAGCTGGAGTAAGGGGGAAGAGACCCAGTACTTC.

The V and J genes are TRBV18 and TRBJ1-5; 7 bases are shared with TRBD1. Per germline, CDR1 KGHSH and CDR2 LQKENI. The CDR3 totals 15 residues. Trimming took 3 bases from V and 3 from J; bases not matched to a gene: 5. CDR3 DNA: TGTGCCAGCTCACCTGCGACAGGGTCCAATCAGCCCCAGCATTTT. Translating gives CASSPATGSNQPQHF. Full variable domain (missing parts from reference TRBV18 and TRBJ1-5): NAGVMQNPRHLVRRRGQEARLRCSPMKGHSHVYWYRQLPEEGLKFMVYLQKENIIDESGMPKERFSAEFPKEGPSILRIQQVVRGDSAAYFCASSPATGSNQPQHFGDGTRLSIL.